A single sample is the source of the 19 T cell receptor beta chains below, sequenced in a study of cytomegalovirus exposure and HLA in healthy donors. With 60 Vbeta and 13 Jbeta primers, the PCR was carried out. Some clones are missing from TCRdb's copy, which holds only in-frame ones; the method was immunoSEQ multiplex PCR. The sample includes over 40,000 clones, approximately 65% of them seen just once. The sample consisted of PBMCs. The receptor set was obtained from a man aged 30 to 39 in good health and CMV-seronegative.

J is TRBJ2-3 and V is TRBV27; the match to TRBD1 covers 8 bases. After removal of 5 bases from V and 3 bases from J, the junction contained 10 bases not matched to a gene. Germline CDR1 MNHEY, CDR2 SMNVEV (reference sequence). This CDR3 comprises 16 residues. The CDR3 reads CASSAEPGQATDTQYF. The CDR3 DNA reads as TGTGCCAGCAGTGCTGAGCCGGGACAGGCTACAGATACGCAGTATTTT.

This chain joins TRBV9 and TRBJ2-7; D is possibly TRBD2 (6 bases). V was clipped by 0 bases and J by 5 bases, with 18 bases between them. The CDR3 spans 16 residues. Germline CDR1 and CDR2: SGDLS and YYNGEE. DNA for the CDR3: TGTGCCAGCAGCGTAGATCTATCGGGAGTGATCGACGAGCAGTACTTC. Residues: CASSVDLSGVIDEQYF.

In DNA form, the CDR3 reads TGTGCCAGCAGCCGCCAGCGGGGGGCTACAGATACGCAGTATTTT. Translating it yields CASSRQRGATDTQYF. V and J are TRBV4-2 and TRBJ2-3, with 9 bases fitting TRBD2. V trimming: 4 bases; J trimming: 3 bases; junction bases outside the gene matches: 5. Germline CDR1 LGHNA, CDR2 YNFKEQ. This CDR3 is 15 amino acids long.

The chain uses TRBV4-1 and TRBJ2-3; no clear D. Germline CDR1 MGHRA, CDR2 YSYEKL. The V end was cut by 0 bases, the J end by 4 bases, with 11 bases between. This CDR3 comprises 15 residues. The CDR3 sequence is CASSQDRVLADTQYF. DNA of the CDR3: TGCGCCAGCAGCCAAGATCGGGTGCTTGCAGATACGCAGTATTTT.

The CDR3 here is CASSPTLANEQYF. CDR3 coding DNA: TGTGCCAGCAGCCCGACACTAGCGAACGAGCAGTACTTC. This chain uses TRBV5-6 with TRBJ2-7; 7 nucleotides align to TRBD2. Germline CDR1 SGHDT, CDR2 YYEEEE. With V trimmed by 4 bases and J by 5 bases, 6 bases remained unmatched. The CDR3 has 13 residues.

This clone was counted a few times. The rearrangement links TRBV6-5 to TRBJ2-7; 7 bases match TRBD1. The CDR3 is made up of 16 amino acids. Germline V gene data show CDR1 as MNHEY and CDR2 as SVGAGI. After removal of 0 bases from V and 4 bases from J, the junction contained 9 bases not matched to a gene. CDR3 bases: TGTGCCAGCAGTTACTCGAGGGGGCAAGCGGTTTACGAGCAGTACTTC. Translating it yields CASSYSRGQAVYEQYF.

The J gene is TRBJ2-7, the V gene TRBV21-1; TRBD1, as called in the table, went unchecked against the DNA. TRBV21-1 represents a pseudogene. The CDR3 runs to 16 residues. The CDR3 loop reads CASSVRQYPFTYEQYF. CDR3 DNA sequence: TGTGCCAGCAGCGTTCGACAGTATCCCTTCACCTACGAGCAGTACTTC.

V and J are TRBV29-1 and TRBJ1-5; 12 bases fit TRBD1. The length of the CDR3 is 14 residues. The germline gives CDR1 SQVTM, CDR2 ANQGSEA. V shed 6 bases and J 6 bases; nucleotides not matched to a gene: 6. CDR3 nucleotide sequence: TGCAGCGTGATGGGACAGGGGGCGTCTCAGCCCCAGCATTTT. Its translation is CSVMGQGASQPQHF.

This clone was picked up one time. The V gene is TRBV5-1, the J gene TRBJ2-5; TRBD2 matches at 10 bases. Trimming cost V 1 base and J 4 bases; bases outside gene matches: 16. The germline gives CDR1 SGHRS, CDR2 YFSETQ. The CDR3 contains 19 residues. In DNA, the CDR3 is TGCGCCAGCAGCTTGAATGGAGCTAGCGGGAGTTTGGGGAGAGAGACCCAGTACTTC. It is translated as CASSLNGASGSLGRETQYF. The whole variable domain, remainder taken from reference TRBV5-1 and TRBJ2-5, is KAGVTQTPRYLIKTRGQQVTLSCSPISGHRSVSWYQQTPGQGLQFLFEYFSETQRNKGNFPGRFSGRQFSNSRSEMNVSTLELGDSALYLCASSLNGASGSLGRETQYFGPGTRLLVL.

This chain's CDR3 is CSVLTSFYEQYF. The CDR3 DNA reads TGCAGCGTCTTGACTAGCTTCTACGAGCAGTACTTC. This sequence joins TRBV29-1 and TRBJ2-7; TRBD2 agrees at 7 bases. The trim removed 6 bases at V and 3 bases at J, leaving 5 bases unmatched. CDR3 length: 12 amino acids. From germline, CDR1 is SQVTM and CDR2 ANQGSEA.

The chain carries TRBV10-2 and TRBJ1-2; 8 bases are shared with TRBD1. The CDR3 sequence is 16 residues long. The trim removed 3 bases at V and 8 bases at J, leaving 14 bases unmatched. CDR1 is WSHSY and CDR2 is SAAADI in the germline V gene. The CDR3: CASSDSLNLGQGGYTF. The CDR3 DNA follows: TGCGCCAGCAGTGATTCCTTAAACTTAGGACAGGGAGGCTACACCTTC.

The CDR3 sequence is CASSRIAGEGDTQYF. CDR3 coding DNA: TGCGCCAGCAGCCGCATAGCGGGAGAGGGAGATACGCAGTATTTT. The rearrangement joins TRBV4-1 to TRBJ2-3, with 9 bases aligning to TRBD2. The CDR3 length is 15 residues. Trimming took 4 bases from V and 5 from J; bases not matched to a gene: 7. Germline V gene data show CDR1 as MGHRA and CDR2 as YSYEKL.

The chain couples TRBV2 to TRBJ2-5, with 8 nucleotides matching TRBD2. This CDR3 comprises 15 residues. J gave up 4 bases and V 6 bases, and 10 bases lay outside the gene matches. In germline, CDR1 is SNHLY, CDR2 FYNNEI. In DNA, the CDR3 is TGTGCCAGCAGGAGGGGAAAAGCGGGAGTAGAGACCCAGTACTTC. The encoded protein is CASRRGKAGVETQYF.

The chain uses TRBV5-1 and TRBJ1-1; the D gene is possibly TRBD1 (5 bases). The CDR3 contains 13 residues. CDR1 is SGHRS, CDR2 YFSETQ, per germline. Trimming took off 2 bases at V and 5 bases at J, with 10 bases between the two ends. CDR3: CASSFGRGTEAFF. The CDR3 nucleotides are TGCGCCAGCAGCTTTGGAAGGGGAACTGAAGCTTTCTTT.

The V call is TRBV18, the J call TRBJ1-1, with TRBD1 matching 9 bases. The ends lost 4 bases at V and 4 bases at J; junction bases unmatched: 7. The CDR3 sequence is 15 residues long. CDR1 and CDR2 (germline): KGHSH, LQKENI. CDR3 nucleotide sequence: TGTGCCAGCTCACTTTCGAAACAGGGGGCCACTGAAGCTTTCTTT. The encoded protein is CASSLSKQGATEAFF.

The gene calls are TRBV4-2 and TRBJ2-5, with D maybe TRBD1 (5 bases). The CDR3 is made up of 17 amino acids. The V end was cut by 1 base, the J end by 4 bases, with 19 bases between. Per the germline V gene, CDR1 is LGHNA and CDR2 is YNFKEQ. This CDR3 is CASSQGTRNGFGETQYF. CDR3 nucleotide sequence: TGTGCCAGCAGCCAAGGGACACGGAACGGGTTTGGAGAGACCCAGTACTTC.

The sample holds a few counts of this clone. The CDR3 coding sequence is TGCGCCAGCAGCTTGGCGCCAGCTAATGAAAAACTGTTTTTT. Translating it yields CASSLAPANEKLFF. The rearrangement joins TRBV5-1 to TRBJ1-4; no clear D. CDR1 SGHRS and CDR2 YFSETQ come from the germline V gene. The germline V and J ends were trimmed by 0 bases and 3 bases, with 6 bases remaining between them. The CDR3 runs to 14 residues. Full variable domain (missing parts from reference TRBV5-1 and TRBJ1-4): KAGVTQTPRYLIKTRGQQVTLSCSPISGHRSVSWYQQTPGQGLQFLFEYFSETQRNKGNFPGRFSGRQFSNSRSEMNVSTLELGDSALYLCASSLAPANEKLFFGSGTQLSVL.

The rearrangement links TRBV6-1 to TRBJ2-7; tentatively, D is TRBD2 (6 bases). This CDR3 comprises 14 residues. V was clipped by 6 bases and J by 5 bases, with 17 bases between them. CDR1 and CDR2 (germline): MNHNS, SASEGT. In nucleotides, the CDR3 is TGTGCCAGCAGACCCCCGGGAGAATACAACGAGCAGTACTTC. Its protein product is CASRPPGEYNEQYF.

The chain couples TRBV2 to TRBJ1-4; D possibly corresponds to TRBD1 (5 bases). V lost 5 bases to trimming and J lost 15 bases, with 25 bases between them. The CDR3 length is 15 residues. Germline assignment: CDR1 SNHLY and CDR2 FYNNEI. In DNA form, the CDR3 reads TGTGCCAGCAGTACCAAAACCGGGGGGTTGGGTAAGGTGTTTTTT. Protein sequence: CASSTKTGGLGKVFF.